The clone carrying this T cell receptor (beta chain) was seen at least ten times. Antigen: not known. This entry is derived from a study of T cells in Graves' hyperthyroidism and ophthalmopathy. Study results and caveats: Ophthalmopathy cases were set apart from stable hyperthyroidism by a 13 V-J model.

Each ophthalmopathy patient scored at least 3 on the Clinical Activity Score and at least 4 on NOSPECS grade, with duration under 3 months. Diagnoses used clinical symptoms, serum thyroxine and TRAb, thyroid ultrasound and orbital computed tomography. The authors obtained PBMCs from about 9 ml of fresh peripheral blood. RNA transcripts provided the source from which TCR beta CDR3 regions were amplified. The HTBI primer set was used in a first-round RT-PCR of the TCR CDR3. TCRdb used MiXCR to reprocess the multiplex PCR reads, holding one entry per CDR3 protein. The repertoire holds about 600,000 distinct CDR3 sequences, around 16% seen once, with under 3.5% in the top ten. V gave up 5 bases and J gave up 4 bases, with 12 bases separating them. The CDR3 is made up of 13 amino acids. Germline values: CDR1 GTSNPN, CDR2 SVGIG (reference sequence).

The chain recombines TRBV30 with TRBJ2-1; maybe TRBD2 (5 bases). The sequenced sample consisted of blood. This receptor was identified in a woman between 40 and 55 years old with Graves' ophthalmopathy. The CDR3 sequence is CAWDSTGYNEQFF. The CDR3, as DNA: TGTGCCTGGGACTCGACGGGATACAATGAGCAGTTCTTC. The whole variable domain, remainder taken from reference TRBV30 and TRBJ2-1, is SQTIHQWPATLVQPVGSPLSLECTVEGTSNPNLYWYRQAAGRGLQLLFYSVGIGQISSEVPQNLSASRPQDRQFILSSKKLLLSDSGFYLCAWDSTGYNEQFFGPGTRLTVL.